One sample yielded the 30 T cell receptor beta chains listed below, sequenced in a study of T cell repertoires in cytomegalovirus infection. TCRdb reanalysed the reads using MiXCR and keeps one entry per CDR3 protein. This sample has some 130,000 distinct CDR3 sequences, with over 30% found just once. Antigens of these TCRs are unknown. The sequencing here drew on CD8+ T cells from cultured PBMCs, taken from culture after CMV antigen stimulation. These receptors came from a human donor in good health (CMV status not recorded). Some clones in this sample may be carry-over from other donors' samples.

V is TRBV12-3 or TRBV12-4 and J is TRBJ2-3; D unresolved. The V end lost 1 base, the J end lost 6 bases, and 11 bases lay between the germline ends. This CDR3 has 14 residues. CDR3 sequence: CASSLVAREDTQYF. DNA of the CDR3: TGTGCCAGCAGTTTAGTGGCCCGCGAGGATACGCAGTATTTT.

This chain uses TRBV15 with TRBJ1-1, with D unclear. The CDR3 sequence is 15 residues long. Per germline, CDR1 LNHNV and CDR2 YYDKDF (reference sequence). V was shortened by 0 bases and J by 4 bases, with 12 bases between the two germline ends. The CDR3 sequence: CATSRDVGEGTEAFF. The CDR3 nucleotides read TGTGCCACCAGCAGAGATGTGGGCGAAGGCACTGAAGCTTTCTTT.

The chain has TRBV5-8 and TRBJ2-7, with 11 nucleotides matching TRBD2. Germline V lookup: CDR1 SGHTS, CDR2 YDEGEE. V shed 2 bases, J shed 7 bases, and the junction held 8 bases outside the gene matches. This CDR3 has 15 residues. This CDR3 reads CASSFRGLAAGEQYF. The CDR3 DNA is TGTGCCAGCAGCTTTAGGGGACTAGCGGCCGGTGAGCAGTACTTC.

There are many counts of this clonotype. This CDR3 is CASSSPREANYGYTF. The CDR3 DNA is TGTGCCAGCAGCTCGCCCAGGGAAGCTAACTATGGCTACACCTTC. The chain carries TRBV5-4 and TRBJ1-2; TRBD1 might be the D (5 bases). The germline CDR1 and CDR2 sequences are SGHNT and YYREEE (reference sequence). V was cut by 3 bases and J by 0 bases, with 12 bases left in between. The CDR3 sequence is 15 residues long.

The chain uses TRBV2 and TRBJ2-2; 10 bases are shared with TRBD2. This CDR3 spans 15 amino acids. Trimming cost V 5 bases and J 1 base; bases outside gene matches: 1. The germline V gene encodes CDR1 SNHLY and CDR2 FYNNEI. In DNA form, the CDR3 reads TGTGCCAGCAGTACTAGCGGGGAGAACACCGGGGAGCTGTTTTTT. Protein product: CASSTSGENTGELFF.

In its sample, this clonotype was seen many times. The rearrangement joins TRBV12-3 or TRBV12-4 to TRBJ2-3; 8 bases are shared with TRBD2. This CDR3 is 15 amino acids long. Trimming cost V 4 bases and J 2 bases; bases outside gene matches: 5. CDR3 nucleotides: TGTGCCAGCAGTTCCACACTAGCGGCCACAGATACGCAGTATTTT. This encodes CASSSTLAATDTQYF.

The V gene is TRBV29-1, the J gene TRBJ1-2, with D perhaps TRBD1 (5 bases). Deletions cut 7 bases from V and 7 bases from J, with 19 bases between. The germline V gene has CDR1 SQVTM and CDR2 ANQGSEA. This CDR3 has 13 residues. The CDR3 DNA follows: TGCAGCGCTGGGGGGTCGGGATTGTTTGGCTACACCTTC. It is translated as CSAGGSGLFGYTF.

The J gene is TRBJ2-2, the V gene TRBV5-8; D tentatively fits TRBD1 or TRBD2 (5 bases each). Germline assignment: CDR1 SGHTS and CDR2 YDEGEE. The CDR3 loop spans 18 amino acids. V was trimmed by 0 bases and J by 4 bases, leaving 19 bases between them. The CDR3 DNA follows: TGTGCCAGCAGCTTGGGTATCCTGTTAGGGGAGATCACCGGGGAGCTGTTTTTT. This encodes CASSLGILLGEITGELFF. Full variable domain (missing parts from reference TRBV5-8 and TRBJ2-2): EAGVTQSPTHLIKTRGQQATLRCSPISGHTSVYWYQQALGLGLQFLLWYDEGEERNRGNFPPRFSGRQFPNYSSELNVNALELEDSALYLCASSLGILLGEITGELFFGEGSRLTVL.

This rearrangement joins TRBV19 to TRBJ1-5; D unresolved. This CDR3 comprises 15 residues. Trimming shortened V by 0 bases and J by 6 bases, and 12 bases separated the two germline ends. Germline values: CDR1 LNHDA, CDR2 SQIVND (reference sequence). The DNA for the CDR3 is TGTGCCAGTAGTATAGATCATGGGGAGGCTCAGCCCCAGCATTTT. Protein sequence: CASSIDHGEAQPQHF.

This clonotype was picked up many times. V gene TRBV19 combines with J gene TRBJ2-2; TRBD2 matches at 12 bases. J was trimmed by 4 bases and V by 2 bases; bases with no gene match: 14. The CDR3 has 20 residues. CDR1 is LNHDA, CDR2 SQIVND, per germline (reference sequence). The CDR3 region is CASSIPLLLAGGRGTGELFF. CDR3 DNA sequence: TGTGCCAGTAGTATACCTCTCCTACTAGCGGGGGGCCGAGGCACCGGGGAGCTGTTTTTT.

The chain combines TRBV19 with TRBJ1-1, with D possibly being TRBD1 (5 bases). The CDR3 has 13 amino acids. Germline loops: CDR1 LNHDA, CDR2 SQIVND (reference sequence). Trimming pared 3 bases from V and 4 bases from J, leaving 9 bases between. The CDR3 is CASSILGGTEAFF. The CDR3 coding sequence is TGTGCCAGTAGTATTTTGGGGGGCACTGAAGCTTTCTTT.

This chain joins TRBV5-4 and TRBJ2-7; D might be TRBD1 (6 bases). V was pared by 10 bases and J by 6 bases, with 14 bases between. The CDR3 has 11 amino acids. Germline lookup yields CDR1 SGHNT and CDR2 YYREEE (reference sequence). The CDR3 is CAYRVGGEQYF. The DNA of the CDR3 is TGTGCCTACAGGGTGGGTGGCGAGCAGTACTTC. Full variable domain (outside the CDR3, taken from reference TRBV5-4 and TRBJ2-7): ETGVTQSPTHLIKTRGQQVTLRCSSQSGHNTVSWYQQALGQGPQFIFQYYREEENGRGNFPPRFSGLQFPNYSSELNVNALELDDSALYLCAYRVGGEQYFGPGTRLTVT.

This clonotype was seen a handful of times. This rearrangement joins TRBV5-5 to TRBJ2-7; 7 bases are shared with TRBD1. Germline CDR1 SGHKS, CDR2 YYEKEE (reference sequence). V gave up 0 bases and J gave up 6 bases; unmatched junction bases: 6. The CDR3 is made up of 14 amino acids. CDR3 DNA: TGTGCCAGCAGCTTGGAGGGGGCATTCGGCGAGCAGTACTTC. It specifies CASSLEGAFGEQYF.

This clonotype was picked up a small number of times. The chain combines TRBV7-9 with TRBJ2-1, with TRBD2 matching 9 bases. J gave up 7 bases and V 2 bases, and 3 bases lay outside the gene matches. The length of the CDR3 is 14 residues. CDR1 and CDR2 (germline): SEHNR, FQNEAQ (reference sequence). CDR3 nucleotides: TGTGCCAGCAGCTTACGAGCGGGGGGAAATGAGCAGTTCTTC. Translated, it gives CASSLRAGGNEQFF.

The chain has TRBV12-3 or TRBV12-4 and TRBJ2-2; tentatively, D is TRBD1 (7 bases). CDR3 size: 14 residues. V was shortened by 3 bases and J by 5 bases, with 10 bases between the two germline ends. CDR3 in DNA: TGTGCCAGCAGTTTGGAGGGGGCTACCGGGGAGCTGTTTTTT. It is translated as CASSLEGATGELFF.

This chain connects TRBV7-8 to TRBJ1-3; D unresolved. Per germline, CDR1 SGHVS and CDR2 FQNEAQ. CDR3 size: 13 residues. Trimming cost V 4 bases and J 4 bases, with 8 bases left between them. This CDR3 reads CASSSTRGNTIYF. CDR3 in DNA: TGTGCCAGCAGCTCGACCAGGGGAAACACCATATATTTT.

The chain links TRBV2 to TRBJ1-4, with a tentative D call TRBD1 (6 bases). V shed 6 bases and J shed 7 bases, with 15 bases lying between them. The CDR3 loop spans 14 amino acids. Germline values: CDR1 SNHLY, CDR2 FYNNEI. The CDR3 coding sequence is TGTGCCAGCAGGTCGGACAGCCGAAGTGAAAAACTGTTTTTT. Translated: CASRSDSRSEKLFF.

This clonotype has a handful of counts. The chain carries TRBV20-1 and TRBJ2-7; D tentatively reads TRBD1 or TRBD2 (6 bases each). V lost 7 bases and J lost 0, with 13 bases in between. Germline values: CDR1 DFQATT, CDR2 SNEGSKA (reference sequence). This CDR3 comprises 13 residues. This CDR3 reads CSGRGSSSYEQYF. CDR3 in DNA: TGCAGTGGGAGGGGGTCTAGCTCCTACGAGCAGTACTTC.

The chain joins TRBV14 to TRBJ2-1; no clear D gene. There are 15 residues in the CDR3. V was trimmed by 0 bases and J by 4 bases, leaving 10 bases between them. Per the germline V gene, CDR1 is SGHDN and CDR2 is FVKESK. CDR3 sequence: CASSQDLSSYNEQFF. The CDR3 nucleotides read TGTGCCAGCAGCCAAGATTTGAGTTCTTACAATGAGCAGTTCTTC.

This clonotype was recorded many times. CDR3 residues: CASSAYPSSTGELFF. CDR3 bases: TGTGCCAGCAGTGCCTACCCTAGTTCCACCGGGGAGCTGTTTTTT. The chain carries TRBV2 and TRBJ2-2, with D unresolved. Trimming pared 4 bases from V and 4 bases from J, leaving 13 bases between. Looked up from germline, CDR1 is SNHLY and CDR2 is FYNNEI. The CDR3 totals 15 residues.

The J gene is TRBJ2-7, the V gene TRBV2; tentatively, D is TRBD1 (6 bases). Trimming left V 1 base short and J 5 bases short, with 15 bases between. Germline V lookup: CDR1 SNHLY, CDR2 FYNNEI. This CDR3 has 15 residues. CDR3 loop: CASSEGGGGLNEQYF. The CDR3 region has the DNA TGTGCCAGCAGTGAAGGGGGTGGGGGCCTGAACGAGCAGTACTTC.

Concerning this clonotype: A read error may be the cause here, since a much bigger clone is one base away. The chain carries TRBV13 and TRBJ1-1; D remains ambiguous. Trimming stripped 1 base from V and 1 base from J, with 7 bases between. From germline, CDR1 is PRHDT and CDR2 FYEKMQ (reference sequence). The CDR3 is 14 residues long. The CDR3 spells CASSLAEENTEAFF. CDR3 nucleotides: TGTGCCAGCAGCTTAGCCGAGGAGAACACTGAAGCTTTCTTT.

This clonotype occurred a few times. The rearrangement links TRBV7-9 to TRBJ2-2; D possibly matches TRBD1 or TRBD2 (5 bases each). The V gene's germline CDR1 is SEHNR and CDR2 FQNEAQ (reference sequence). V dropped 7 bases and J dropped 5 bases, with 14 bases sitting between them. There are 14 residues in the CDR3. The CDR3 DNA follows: TGTGCCAGCACCGAGGGCCAGGGAACCGGGGAGCTGTTTTTT. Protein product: CASTEGQGTGELFF.

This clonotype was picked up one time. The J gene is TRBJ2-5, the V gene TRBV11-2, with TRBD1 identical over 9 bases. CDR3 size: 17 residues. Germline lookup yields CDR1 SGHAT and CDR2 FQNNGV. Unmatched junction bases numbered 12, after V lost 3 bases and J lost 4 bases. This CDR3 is CASSFFGTGQGGETQYF. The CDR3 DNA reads TGTGCCAGCAGCTTTTTCGGGACGGGACAGGGTGGAGAGACCCAGTACTTC.

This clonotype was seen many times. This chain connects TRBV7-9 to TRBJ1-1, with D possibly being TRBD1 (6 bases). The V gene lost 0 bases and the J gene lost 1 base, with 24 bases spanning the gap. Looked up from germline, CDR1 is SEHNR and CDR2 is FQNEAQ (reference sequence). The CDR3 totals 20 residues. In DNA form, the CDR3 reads TGTGCCAGCAGCTTAGCGGATACAGGGTTTTGGTTGAAAGGGAACACTGAAGCTTTCTTT. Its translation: CASSLADTGFWLKGNTEAFF.

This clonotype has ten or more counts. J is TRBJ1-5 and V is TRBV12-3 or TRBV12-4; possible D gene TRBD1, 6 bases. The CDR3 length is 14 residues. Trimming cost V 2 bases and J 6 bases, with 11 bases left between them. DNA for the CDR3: TGTGCCAGCAGTTTATGGGGGGGCGGTCAGCCCCAGCATTTT. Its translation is CASSLWGGGQPQHF.

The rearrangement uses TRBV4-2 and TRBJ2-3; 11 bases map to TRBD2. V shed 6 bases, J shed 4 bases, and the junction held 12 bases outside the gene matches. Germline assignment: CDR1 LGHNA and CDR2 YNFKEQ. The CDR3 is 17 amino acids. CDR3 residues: CASSRSGGGAGADTQYF. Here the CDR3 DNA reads TGTGCCAGCAGTCGTAGCGGGGGGGGGGCCGGCGCAGATACGCAGTATTTT.

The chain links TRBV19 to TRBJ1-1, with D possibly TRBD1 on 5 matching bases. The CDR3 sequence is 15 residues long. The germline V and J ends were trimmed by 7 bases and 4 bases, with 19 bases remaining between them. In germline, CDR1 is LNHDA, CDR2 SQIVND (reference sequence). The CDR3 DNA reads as TGTGCCAGTAACTCTGGGGACTGGCTTGGCACTGAAGCTTTCTTT. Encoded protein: CASNSGDWLGTEAFF.

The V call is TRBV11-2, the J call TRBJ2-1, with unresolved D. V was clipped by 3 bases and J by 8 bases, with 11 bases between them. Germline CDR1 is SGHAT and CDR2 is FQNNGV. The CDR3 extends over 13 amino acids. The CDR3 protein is CASSFSPLDEQFF. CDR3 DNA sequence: TGTGCCAGCAGCTTTTCCCCACTCGATGAGCAGTTCTTC.

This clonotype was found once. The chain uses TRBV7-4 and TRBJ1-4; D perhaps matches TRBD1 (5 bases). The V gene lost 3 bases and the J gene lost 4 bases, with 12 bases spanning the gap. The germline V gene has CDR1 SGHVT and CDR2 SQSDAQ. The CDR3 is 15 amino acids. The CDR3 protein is CASSLVDRDNEKLFF. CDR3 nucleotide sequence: TGTGCCAGCAGCTTGGTTGACAGAGATAATGAAAAACTGTTTTTT.